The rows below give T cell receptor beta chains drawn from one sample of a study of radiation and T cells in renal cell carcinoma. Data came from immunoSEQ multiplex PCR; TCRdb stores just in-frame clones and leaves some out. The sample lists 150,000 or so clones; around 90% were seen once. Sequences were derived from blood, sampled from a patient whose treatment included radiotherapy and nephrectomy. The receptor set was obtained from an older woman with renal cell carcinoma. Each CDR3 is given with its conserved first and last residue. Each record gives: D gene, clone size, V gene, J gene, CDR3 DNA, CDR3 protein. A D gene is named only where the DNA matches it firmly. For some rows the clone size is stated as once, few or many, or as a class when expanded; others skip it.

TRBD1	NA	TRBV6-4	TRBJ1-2	TGTGCCAGACTAAGGGACAGGGGTTTCTATGGCTACACCTTC	CARLRDRGFYGYTF
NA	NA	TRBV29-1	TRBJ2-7	TGCAGCGTTGCCCTCAAGCCTCCCCGGGACGAGCAGTACTTC	CSVALKPPRDEQYF
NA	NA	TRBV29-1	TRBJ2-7	TGCAGCGTTGAGAAGGGGGCCTACGAGCAGTACTTC	CSVEKGAYEQYF
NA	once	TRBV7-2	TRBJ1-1	TGTGCCAGCAGCTTCCGGACAGAGAGAAGGGGCGCTGAAGCTTTCTTT	CASSFRTERRGAEAFF
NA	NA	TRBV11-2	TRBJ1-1	TGTGCCAGCAGCGAATACATATGGGGGACAATGAACGCTGAAGCTTTCTTT	CASSEYIWGTMNAEAFF
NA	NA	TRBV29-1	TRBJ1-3	TGCAGCGTTGCGGCACGGACCATCTCTGGAAACACCATATATTTT	CSVAARTISGNTIYF
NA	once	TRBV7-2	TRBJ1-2	TGTGCCAGCAGCTTAGGGGGGAGCCTTAAATGGCCTGGCTACACCTTC	CASSLGGSLKWPGYTF
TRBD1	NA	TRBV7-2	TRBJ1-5	TGTGCCAGCAGCCCCCAGGGGGCCGGTCAGCCCCAGCATTTT	CASSPQGAGQPQHF
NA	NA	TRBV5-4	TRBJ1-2	TGTGCCAGCAGGGATAAAAGGGCGCCAAACTATGGCTACACCTTC	CASRDKRAPNYGYTF
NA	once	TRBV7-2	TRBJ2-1	TGTGCCAGCAGCTTAGGAAGGGCGCTGATCAATGAGCAGTTCTTC	CASSLGRALINEQFF
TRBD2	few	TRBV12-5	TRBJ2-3	TGTGCTAGTCAAGTCGGGACTAGCGGGACAGATACGCAGTATTTT	CASQVGTSGTDTQYF
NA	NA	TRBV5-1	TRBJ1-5	TGCGCCAGCAGCTTGGGGCAGGGAGGCAATCAGCCCCAGCATTTT	CASSLGQGGNQPQHF
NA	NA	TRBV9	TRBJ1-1	TGTGCCAGCAGCGTAGGTTTGGACGAGGTACCTGAAGCTTTCTTT	CASSVGLDEVPEAFF
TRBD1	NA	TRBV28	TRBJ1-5	TGTGCCAGCAGCGGGACAGGGTCTTTCAATCAGCCCCAGCATTTT	CASSGTGSFNQPQHF
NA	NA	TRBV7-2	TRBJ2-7	TGTGCCAGCAGCCCCCAAGGTTTGGGGGGCAAGGATTACGAGCAGTACTTC	CASSPQGLGGKDYEQYF
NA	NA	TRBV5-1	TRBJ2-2	TGCGCCAGCAGCTCCGAGGCCATCCACCCCGGGGAGCTGTTTTTT	CASSSEAIHPGELFF
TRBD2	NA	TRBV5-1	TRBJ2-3	TGCGCCAGCAGCTTCCCCAGCGGGGGGTCCACAGATACGCAGTATTTT	CASSFPSGGSTDTQYF
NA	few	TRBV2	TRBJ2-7	TGTGCCAGCAGTGCACAGCCCAGCTCCTACGAGCAGTACTTC	CASSAQPSSYEQYF
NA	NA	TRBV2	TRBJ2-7	TGTGCCAGCACCTCTCTTGACAGGCCCGCCTACGAGCAGTACTTC	CASTSLDRPAYEQYF
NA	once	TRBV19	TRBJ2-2	TGTGCCAGTAGTCAAGCAAGAAGGGCGGGGAACACCGGGGAGCTGTTTTTT	CASSQARRAGNTGELFF
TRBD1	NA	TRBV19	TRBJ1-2	TGTGCCAGTAGTATGGGGACAGGAAATTATGGCTACACCTTC	CASSMGTGNYGYTF
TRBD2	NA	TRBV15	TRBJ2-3	TGTGCCACCAGCAAAGGGACTAGCGGGCAAACAGATACGCAGTATTTT	CATSKGTSGQTDTQYF
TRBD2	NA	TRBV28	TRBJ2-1	TGTGCCAGCAGTGGGCCGGGACTAGGGGTCCATGAGCAGTTCTTC	CASSGPGLGVHEQFF
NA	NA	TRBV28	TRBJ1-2	TGTGCCAGCAGCTCCTCGTCGCGCTATGGCTACACCTTC	CASSSSSRYGYTF
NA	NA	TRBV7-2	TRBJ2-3	TGTGCCAGCAGCCCCCAACGGGGGACAGATACGCAGTATTTT	CASSPQRGTDTQYF
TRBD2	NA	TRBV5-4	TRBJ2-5	TGTGCCAGCAGCTTGAGGCCGGGACTAGCGGGGGCCCCTAAAGAGACCCAGTACTTC	CASSLRPGLAGAPKETQYF
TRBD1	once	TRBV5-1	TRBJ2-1	TGCGCCAGCAGCTTGAAAGGGCCAGGGGGCTCTAATGAGCAGTTCTTC	CASSLKGPGGSNEQFF
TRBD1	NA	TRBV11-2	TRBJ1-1	TGTGCCAGCAGCCACAGGGGTCTCACTGAAGCTTTCTTT	CASSHRGLTEAFF
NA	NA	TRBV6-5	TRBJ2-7	TGTGCCAGCAAGGGGGACGAGCAGTACTTC	CASKGDEQYF
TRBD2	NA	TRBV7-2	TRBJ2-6	TGTGCCAGCGCCGGCGGGGGGCCAGGGGCCAACGTCCTGACTTTC	CASAGGGPGANVLTF
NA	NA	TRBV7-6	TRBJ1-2	TGTGCCAGCAGCTTAGGGGGGCGAAACGGAGGCTACACCTTC	CASSLGGRNGGYTF
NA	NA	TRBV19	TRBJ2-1	TGTGCCAGTATGAAGGGTGGGTCCTACAATGAGCAGTTCTTC	CASMKGGSYNEQFF
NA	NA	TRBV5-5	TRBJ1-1	TGTGCCAGCACCGGTTACACTGAAGCTTTCTTT	CASTGYTEAFF
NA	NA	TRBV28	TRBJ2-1	TGTGCCAGTCCAGGGTCTCCCTACAATGAGCAGTTCTTC	CASPGSPYNEQFF
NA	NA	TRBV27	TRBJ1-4	TGTGCCAGCACCTCCTCCGGACAGAGAAATGAAAAACTGTTTTTT	CASTSSGQRNEKLFF
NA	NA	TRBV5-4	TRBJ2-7	TGTGCCAGCAGCTTCGGGACTGGCTCCTACGAGCAGTACTTC	CASSFGTGSYEQYF
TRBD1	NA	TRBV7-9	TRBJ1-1	TGTGCCAGCAGCTTAGGACAGGGGAACACTGAAGCTTTCTTT	CASSLGQGNTEAFF
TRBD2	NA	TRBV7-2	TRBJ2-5	TGTGCCAGCAGCTTGGGACTAGCGGGGCAAGAGACCCAGTACTTC	CASSLGLAGQETQYF
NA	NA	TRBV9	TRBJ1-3	TGTGCCAGCAGCGTATACCCAGGGGAGTCCGGAAACACCATATATTTT	CASSVYPGESGNTIYF
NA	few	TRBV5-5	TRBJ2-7	TGTGCCAGCAGCTTGGGACTCTACGAGCAGTACTTC	CASSLGLYEQYF
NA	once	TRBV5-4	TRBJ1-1	TGTGCCAGCAGCTCCATGACGCCTATGAACACTGAAGCTTTCTTT	CASSSMTPMNTEAFF
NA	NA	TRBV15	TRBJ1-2	TGTGCCACCACCATCGACCGCGACTATGGCTACACCTTC	CATTIDRDYGYTF
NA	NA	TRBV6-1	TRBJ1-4	TGTGCCAGCAGTGCTATTATTCAGGGGAGGGGGTCCTTTTTT	CASSAIIQGRGSFF
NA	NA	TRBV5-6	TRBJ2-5	TGTGCCAGCAGCTTGCCGGGACTTACTAGGACGGGGCAGTACTTC	CASSLPGLTRTGQYF
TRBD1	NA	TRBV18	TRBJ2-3	TGTGCCAGCTCACCACGTGGACAGGGAATTACAGATACGCAGTATTTT	CASSPRGQGITDTQYF
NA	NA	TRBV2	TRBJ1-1	TGTGCCAGCAGACCGACAAGCACTGAAGCTTTCTTT	CASRPTSTEAFF
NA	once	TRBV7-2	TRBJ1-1	TGTGCCAGCAGCTTATTCGTTCGGGGGAACACTGAAGCTTTCTTT	CASSLFVRGNTEAFF
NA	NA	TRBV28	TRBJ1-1	TGTGCCAGCAGTTTAATGGGACAGAACACTGAAGCTTTCTTT	CASSLMGQNTEAFF